This is a list of T cell receptor beta chains from one sample in a study of T cells in Graves' hyperthyroidism and ophthalmopathy. Each CDR3 protein gets one entry after TCRdb re-called the multiplex PCR reads with MiXCR. The sample records hundreds of thousands of distinct CDR3 sequences, 15% to 20% being singletons. What was sequenced was blood. The source of these receptors is a woman in her late teens or twenties with Graves' hyperthyroidism. The CDR3 runs from the conserved cysteine through the conserved F or W. A D gene is named only where the DNA matches it firmly. Clone size, where shown, is once, few, many, or a class for clones that have expanded.

.,TRBJ1-5,few,TRBV4-3,TGCGCCAGCAGCCAATCCCCAGGGGAGGCCCCTCAGCCCCAGCATTTT,CASSQSPGEAPQPQHF
.,TRBJ2-7,many,TRBV5-5,TGTGCCAGCAGCTTCAATAACTTCAACGAGCAGTACTTC,CASSFNNFNEQYF
TRBD1,TRBJ1-5,many,TRBV6-1,TGTGCCAGCAGGGGGGACAGGAGAAATAGCAATCAGCCCCAGCATTTT,CASRGDRRNSNQPQHF
TRBD1,TRBJ1-3,.,TRBV19,TGTGCCACCATACCAGGGGGCTCTGGAAACACCATATATTTT,CATIPGGSGNTIYF
.,TRBJ2-1,.,TRBV7-2,TGTGCCAGCAGCTTTTTTCCGGGACTGATCTCCGGGCAGTTCTTC,CASSFFPGLISGQFF
TRBD2,TRBJ2-2,.,TRBV29-1,TGCAGCGTGGTGACTAGCACGAACACCGGGGAGCTGTTTTTT,CSVVTSTNTGELFF
.,TRBJ2-3,.,TRBV5-1,TGCGCCAGCAGCTGGCCCGGCGAGGATACGCAGTATTTT,CASSWPGEDTQYF
TRBD2,TRBJ2-3,.,TRBV2,TGTGCCAGCAGTTACTCGGGGCGACCACTAGCGACTAGCACAGATACGCAGTATTTT,CASSYSGRPLATSTDTQYF
.,TRBJ1-2,few,TRBV6-4,TGTGCCAGCAGTGCGTCGCAGGCTAACTATGGCTACACCTTC,CASSASQANYGYTF
TRBD1,TRBJ1-2,many,TRBV12-3/TRBV12-4,TGTGCCAGCAGGAAGACAGGGGGCGAGGAAGGCTACACCTTC,CASRKTGGEEGYTF
.,TRBJ1-1,.,TRBV24-1,TGTGCCACCAGTGTGGCAGGGAACACTGAAGCTTTCTTT,CATSVAGNTEAFF
TRBD1,TRBJ1-5,.,TRBV20-1,TGCAGTGCTAGAGACCCGAGCTGGGACAGTCATCAGCCCCAGCATTTT,CSARDPSWDSHQPQHF
.,TRBJ2-3,few,TRBV7-9,TGTGCCAGCAGCTTCCCCGGGGTGGGTACGCAGTATTTT,CASSFPGVGTQYF
.,TRBJ1-3,few,TRBV7-2,TGTGCCAGCAGCTTAACGTGGACCTCTGGAAACACCATATATTTT,CASSLTWTSGNTIYF
TRBD2,TRBJ2-7,.,TRBV5-1,TGCGCCAGCAGCTTGGCCCCGAGCGGGGTCTCCTACGAGCAGTACTTC,CASSLAPSGVSYEQYF
TRBD1,TRBJ1-2,.,TRBV29-1,TGCAGCGTTGAAGGGTACGGGACAGGGTCGAACTATGGCTACACCTTC,CSVEGYGTGSNYGYTF
TRBD1,TRBJ2-2,few,TRBV13,TGTGCCAGCAGCTTAGCCCCCGGGACAGCAACCGGGGAGCTGTTTTTT,CASSLAPGTATGELFF
.,TRBJ1-3,many,TRBV15,TGTGCCACCAGCAGAGATCGGGCAGCCCGTGTCGGAAACACCATATATTTT,CATSRDRAARVGNTIYF
TRBD2,TRBJ2-1,few,TRBV6-1,TGTGCCAGCACGGCTAGCGGGGGGTCATACAATGAGCAGTTCTTC,CASTASGGSYNEQFF
TRBD2,TRBJ2-5,many,TRBV11-2,TGTGCCAGCAGCCCACCCCCCCAACTAGCGGGAGAAGAGACCCAGTACTTC,CASSPPPQLAGEETQYF
.,TRBJ2-1,many,TRBV7-2,TGTGCCAGCAGCTGGGTACCCTACAATGAGCAGTTCTTC,CASSWVPYNEQFF
TRBD1,TRBJ1-4,.,TRBV20-1,TGCAGTGCTAGTAATACAGGGGGTAATGAAAAACTGTTTTTT,CSASNTGGNEKLFF
TRBD2,TRBJ2-7,many,TRBV20-1,TGCAGTGCTAGAGATATGGGAGGGGCGGGAGGAAACTACGAGCAGTACTTC,CSARDMGGAGGNYEQYF
.,TRBJ2-1,few,TRBV10-1,TGCGCCAGCAGTGATCATGCGAGGACACCCTACAATGAGCAGTTCTTC,CASSDHARTPYNEQFF
TRBD1,TRBJ1-6,few,TRBV7-2,TGTGCCAGCAGCGGCCGACTAGGGACAGCGATAAATTCACCCCTCCACTTT,CASSGRLGTAINSPLHF
.,TRBJ2-7,many,TRBV7-9,TGTGCCAGCAGCATCCCGACAGACTACGAGCAGTACTTC,CASSIPTDYEQYF